The subject of this entry is one T cell receptor beta chain. This record comes from a study of long-term antiretroviral therapy in people with HIV. The libraries were made with immunoSEQ v3.0 at survey level. TCRdb's copy holds only in-frame clones and misses some; the assay was immunoSEQ multiplex PCR. The sample lists approximately 31,000 clones; 78% were seen once. Treatment for all HIV-infected participants took place in the United States. J lost 2 bases, V lost 3 bases, and 12 bases had no gene match. The CDR3 covers 17 residues. The germline V gene has CDR1 ENHRY and CDR2 SYGVKD. The clonotype originates from a woman aged 45 to 65 with HIV. The source was unsorted PBMCs, collected 3.1 years after starting antiretroviral therapy. V and J are TRBV10-3 and TRBJ2-7; TRBD1 agrees at 8 bases. The chain's CDR3 is CAISDTLGTGPTYEQYF. The CDR3 nucleotides are TGTGCCATCAGTGACACCCTCGGGACAGGCCCGACCTACGAGCAGTACTTC.